This T cell receptor (beta chain) stems from a study of control samples from healthy donors and cancer patients. Assay: immunoSEQ multiplex PCR; the TCRdb copy retains only in-frame clones and omits some. Here the sample spans 140,000 or so clones, roughly 94% being singletons. Germline values: CDR1 SGHTA, CDR2 FQGNSA. The V and J ends lost 3 bases and 1 base respectively, with 6 bases between them. The CDR3 runs to 14 residues. The sequence was collected from a man aged 60 to 69 with colorectal cancer. The J gene is TRBJ2-2, the V gene TRBV7-2, with unresolved D. Sequencing used PBMCs. In DNA form, the CDR3 reads TGTGCCAGCAGCTTTGAAGGGAACACCGGGGAGCTGTTTTTT. Protein: CASSFEGNTGELFF.